The 18 T cell receptor beta chains below were found in one sample sequenced in a study of glioma-infiltrating T cells after dendritic cell vaccination. The method was immunoSEQ multiplex PCR; TCRdb's version includes in-frame clones alone and lacks a portion of them. In the table there are roughly 100,000 clones, roughly 79% of which are singletons. Sequenced material: blood, taken before dendritic cell vaccination. The origin of the receptors is a human donor with glioblastoma.

This sequence joins TRBV7-9 and TRBJ2-2, with a weak D call TRBD2 (5 bases). The CDR3 loop spans 14 amino acids. V was trimmed by 5 bases and J by 0 bases, leaving 7 bases between them. Germline CDR1 is SEHNR and CDR2 is FQNEAQ (reference sequence). CDR3: CASSPDSNTGELFF. CDR3 bases: TGTGCCAGCAGCCCGGACTCGAACACCGGGGAGCTGTTTTTT.

V is TRBV21-1 and J is TRBJ2-1; the table's D gene call, TRBD1, was not cross checked with the DNA. TRBV21-1 is a documented pseudogene. CDR3 length: 14 amino acids. The CDR3 here is CASSSGNQGNEQFF. In DNA, the CDR3 is TGTGCCAGCAGCTCCGGGAACCAGGGGAATGAGCAGTTCTTC.

This chain joins TRBV30 and TRBJ1-2, with 8 bases lining up with TRBD1. Germline trimming cut 3 bases from V and 6 bases from J; bases unmatched to any gene: 9. CDR3 size: 14 residues. Germline V gives CDR1 GTSNPN, CDR2 SVGIG (reference sequence). The CDR3 spells CAWREAGGYNGYTF. The CDR3 nucleotides read TGTGCCTGGAGGGAGGCAGGGGGCTACAATGGCTACACCTTC.

The chain joins TRBV11-2 to TRBJ2-2; TRBD2 is a possible D gene (5 bases). This CDR3 has 16 residues. Between the trimmed V and J ends, which lost 7 bases and 0 bases, there was a span of 15 bases. Germline-derived CDR1 and CDR2 are SGHAT and FQNNGV. CDR3 DNA: TGTGCCAGCATCCAGGACTTAGTAACGAACACCGGGGAGCTGTTTTTT. This codes for CASIQDLVTNTGELFF.

CDR3 sequence reads: CASGRDWQETQYF. CDR3 DNA: TGTGCTAGTGGGAGGGACTGGCAAGAGACCCAGTACTTC. This chain uses TRBV12-5 with TRBJ2-5; D is possibly TRBD2 (6 bases). In germline, CDR1 is LGHNT, CDR2 FRNRAP. The CDR3 runs to 13 residues. The germline V and J ends were trimmed by 6 bases and 2 bases, with 10 bases remaining between them.

The V call is TRBV9, the J call TRBJ2-7, with 7 bases matching TRBD2. J was trimmed by 2 bases and V by 2 bases; bases with no gene match: 7. The CDR3 has 15 residues. CDR1 and CDR2 (germline): SGDLS, YYNGEE. The CDR3: CASSVGVAGAYEQYF. The CDR3, as DNA: TGTGCCAGCAGCGTTGGAGTGGCGGGAGCCTACGAGCAGTACTTC.

This clone was detected only once. The rearrangement joins TRBV4-1 to TRBJ2-1, with TRBD1 matching 7 bases. The CDR3 runs 13 residues. The V gene end was trimmed by 5 bases and the J gene end by 10 bases; junction bases not matched to a gene: 8. Germline V CDR1 and CDR2: MGHRA, YSYEKL. The CDR3 here is CASSTLTGSEQFF. The CDR3 region has the DNA TGCGCCAGCAGCACCTTGACAGGGTCGGAGCAGTTCTTC.

The chain combines TRBV5-4 with TRBJ1-6; TRBD1 matches 7 bases. In germline, CDR1 is SGHNT, CDR2 YYREEE (reference sequence). V shed 4 bases, J shed 4 bases, and the junction held 8 bases outside the gene matches. The CDR3 totals 16 residues. CDR3 bases: TGTGCCAGCAGCCTAGACCGGGACAGATATAATTCACCCCTCCACTTT. It specifies CASSLDRDRYNSPLHF.

The chain combines TRBV7-6 with TRBJ2-5; 9 bases align to TRBD2. Germline trimming cut 2 bases from V and 4 bases from J; bases unmatched to any gene: 11. The CDR3 is made up of 17 amino acids. CDR1 and CDR2 from the germline V gene are SGHVS and FNYEAQ. CDR3 sequence reads: CASSLSGGGAEGETQYF. In DNA form, the CDR3 reads TGTGCCAGCAGCTTATCGGGCGGGGGGGCGGAGGGAGAGACCCAGTACTTC. The full variable domain, in which reference TRBV7-6 and TRBJ2-5 provide the parts outside the CDR3, is GAGVSQSPRYKVTKRGQDVALRCDPISGHVSLYWYRQALGQGPEFLTYFNYEAQQDKSGLPNDRFSAERPEGSISTLTIQRTEQRDSAMYRCASSLSGGGAEGETQYFGPGTRLLVL.

The V and J genes are TRBV27 and TRBJ2-7, with D possibly being TRBD2 (6 bases). V was clipped by 6 bases and J by 7 bases, with 19 bases between them. The CDR3 runs to 14 residues. Germline-derived CDR1 and CDR2 are MNHEY and SMNVEV (reference sequence). In DNA, the CDR3 is TGTGCCAGCAGCGAAGCAGGGCGACTAGGGGAGCAGTACTTC. Translating gives CASSEAGRLGEQYF.

The chain links TRBV19 to TRBJ2-7; tentative D call: TRBD1 (5 bases). Germline V gene lookup returns CDR1 LNHDA and CDR2 SQIVND (reference sequence). The CDR3 has 14 amino acids. V lost 3 bases to trimming and J lost 2 bases, with 11 bases between them. CDR3 DNA: TGTGCCAGTAGTATTAGCAGGGCCACCTACGAGCAGTACTTC. Protein sequence: CASSISRATYEQYF.

J is TRBJ2-3 and V is TRBV19, with 7 nucleotides matching TRBD2. Germline values: CDR1 LNHDA, CDR2 SQIVND (reference sequence). Losses at the gene ends were 1 base for V and 3 bases for J; bases not matched to a gene: 7. The CDR3 covers 16 residues. CDR3 nucleotides: TGTGCCAGTAGTATAGGGGCACTAGCGATTACAGATACGCAGTATTTT. Its translation: CASSIGALAITDTQYF.

Of note for this clone: Within the sample, other DNA sequences also encode this same CDR3. This chain uses TRBV6-5 with TRBJ1-1; perhaps TRBD1 as D (5 bases). V was cut by 0 bases and J by 3 bases, with 11 bases left in between. Germline values: CDR1 MNHEY, CDR2 SVGAGI. The length of the CDR3 is 15 residues. This CDR3 is CASSYSRDSDTEAFF. CDR3 nucleotides: TGTGCCAGCAGTTACTCGAGAGACAGCGACACTGAAGCTTTCTTT.

The CDR3 region has the DNA TGTGCCAGCAGCTTAGACAGGGGGTACACTGAAGCTTTCTTT. This codes for CASSLDRGYTEAFF. The chain couples TRBV7-2 to TRBJ1-1; 8 bases align to TRBD1. Looked up from germline, CDR1 is SGHTA and CDR2 is FQGNSA. J lost 3 bases, V lost 1 base, and 1 base had no gene match. CDR3 size: 14 residues.

In DNA, the CDR3 is TGTGCCAGCAGCCCGGGACAGGGGAGGATGAACACTGAAGCTTTCTTT. Its protein is CASSPGQGRMNTEAFF. The chain is built from TRBV14 and TRBJ1-1, with 10 bases fitting TRBD1. Looked up from germline, CDR1 is SGHDN and CDR2 is FVKESK. The V segment lost 4 bases and the J segment 0 bases; nucleotides outside the gene matches: 5. CDR3 size: 16 residues.

This chain uses TRBV6-4 with TRBJ2-3, with D unclear. V was pared by 3 bases and J by 4 bases, with 14 bases between. The V gene's germline CDR1 is MRHNA and CDR2 SNTAGT. The CDR3 has 15 residues. The CDR3 loop reads CASSESGSPADTQYF. The CDR3 region has the DNA TGTGCCAGCAGTGAGAGTGGTAGCCCTGCAGATACGCAGTATTTT.

The gene calls are TRBV5-4 and TRBJ2-3; weak D call: TRBD2 (5 bases). CDR1 is SGHNT and CDR2 is YYREEE in the germline V gene (reference sequence). Between the trimmed V and J ends, which lost 3 bases and 8 bases, there was a span of 19 bases. There are 15 residues in the CDR3. The CDR3 nucleotides are TGTGCCAGCAGCTCTGCCGCGGACCGACGGGGTACGCAGTATTTT. Translated, it gives CASSSAADRRGTQYF. The full variable domain, in which reference TRBV5-4 and TRBJ2-3 provide the parts outside the CDR3, is ETGVTQSPTHLIKTRGQQVTLRCSSQSGHNTVSWYQQALGQGPQFIFQYYREEENGRGNFPPRFSGLQFPNYSSELNVNALELDDSALYLCASSSAADRRGTQYFGPGTRLTVL.

The chain combines TRBV4-2 with TRBJ2-3; TRBD2 is a possible D gene (6 bases). The V and J ends lost 4 bases and 0 bases respectively, with 17 bases between them. Germline V gene data show CDR1 as LGHNA and CDR2 as YNFKEQ. The CDR3 covers 17 residues. The CDR3 sequence is CASSPRVLATSTDTQYF. The CDR3 region has the DNA TGTGCCAGCAGCCCGCGTGTCCTAGCGACTAGCACAGATACGCAGTATTTT.